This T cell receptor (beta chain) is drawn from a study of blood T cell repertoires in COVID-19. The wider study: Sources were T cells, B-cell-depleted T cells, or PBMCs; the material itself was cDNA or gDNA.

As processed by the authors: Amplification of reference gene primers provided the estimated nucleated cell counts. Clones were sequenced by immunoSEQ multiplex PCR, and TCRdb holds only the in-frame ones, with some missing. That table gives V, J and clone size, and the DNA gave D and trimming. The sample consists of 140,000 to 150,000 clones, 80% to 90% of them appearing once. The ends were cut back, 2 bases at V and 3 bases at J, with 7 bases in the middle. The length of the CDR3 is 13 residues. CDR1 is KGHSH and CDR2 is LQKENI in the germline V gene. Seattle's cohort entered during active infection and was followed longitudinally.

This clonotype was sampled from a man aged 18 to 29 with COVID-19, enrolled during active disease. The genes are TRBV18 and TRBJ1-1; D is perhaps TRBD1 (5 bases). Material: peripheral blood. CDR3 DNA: TGTGCCAGCTCACCAGGGGCAGACACTGAAGCTTTCTTT. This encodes CASSPGADTEAFF. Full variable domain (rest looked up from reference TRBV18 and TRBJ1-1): NAGVMQNPRHLVRRRGQEARLRCSPMKGHSHVYWYRQLPEEGLKFMVYLQKENIIDESGMPKERFSAEFPKEGPSILRIQQVVRGDSAAYFCASSPGADTEAFFGQGTRLTVV.